This is a list of T cell receptor beta chains from one sample in a study of cytomegalovirus exposure and HLA in healthy donors. Profiled with immunoSEQ multiplex PCR; TCRdb holds only in-frame clones, not every one. The sample lists some 80,000 clones, 60% to 85% seen once, with 5.5% to 6% in the top ten. The source material was PBMCs. These receptors all come from a young man in good health and CMV-seropositive. Each CDR3 is given with its conserved first and last residue. Expanded clones get a size class; other rows say once, few or many, or leave the size out.

clone size	J gene	V gene	CDR3 protein
NA	NA	TRBV6-1	CASSLRGDISYEQYF
few	TRBJ1-5	TRBV28	CASSLLGGARGNQPQHF
NA	TRBJ2-1	TRBV25-1	CASSVAGPSNEQFF
NA	TRBJ2-5	TRBV11-3	CASSLPGQGETQYF
NA	TRBJ2-6	TRBV6-4	CASSGVSGANVLTF
NA	TRBJ1-2	TRBV10-2	CASLGNYFYGYTF
NA	TRBJ2-1	TRBV7-9	CASSLRQIYNEQFF
NA	TRBJ2-7	TRBV28	CASSSPAIGPYEQYF
NA	TRBJ1-4	TRBV7-2	CASSLGQYNEKLFF
NA	TRBJ2-1	TRBV14	CASSQVSKGEQFF
NA	TRBJ2-1	TRBV28	CASSPGSTYNEQFF
few	TRBJ2-1	TRBV9	CASSPTVAYNEQFF
few	TRBJ2-1	TRBV6-4	CASSLGLHNEQFF
once	TRBJ2-7	TRBV7-3	CASSSFPNEQYF
NA	TRBJ1-5	TRBV4-1	CASSQEGTASRPQHF
NA	TRBJ2-1	TRBV7-8	CASSLGASGSGEQFF
NA	TRBJ2-1	TRBV4-1	CASSYRGGNEQFF
NA	TRBJ2-7	TRBV13	CASSFDQQGPEQYF
NA	TRBJ1-1	TRBV29-1	CSARGVAEPEAFF
NA	TRBJ2-7	TRBV7-2	CASSPRTSGRTYEQYF
NA	TRBJ1-1	TRBV7-2	CASSLELATTNTEAFF
few	TRBJ2-1	TRBV5-1	CASSLLSTEQFF
NA	TRBJ2-1	TRBV2	CASRGLADDNEQFF
few	TRBJ1-2	TRBV28	CASSSQVEGYTF
NA	TRBJ1-3	TRBV10-1	CASSETRAGNTIYF
NA	TRBJ2-2	TRBV6-5	CASSYGETGELFF